A selection of T cell receptor beta chains follows, all from one sample in a study of technical replicates of blood from a few donors. Sequencing used immunoSEQ multiplex PCR; TCRdb keeps in-frame clones, though not all of them. The repertoire holds about 94,000 clones, with more than 90% as singletons. The sample comprised T cells isolated from PBMCs. These receptors all come from a human donor in good health. The CDR3 runs from the conserved cysteine through the conserved F or W. The D gene is left open where the match is weak. A row's size may be missing; if present it is once, few, many or a size class.

v_gene	len	d_gene	abundance	j_gene	CDR3aa
TRBV4-1	15	-	-	TRBJ1-1	CASTLLDGGNTEAFF
TRBV10-2	17	TRBD2	-	TRBJ2-3	CASSDFPLAGRADTQYF
TRBV9	19	TRBD2	once	TRBJ2-3	CASSLRSISGGTYTDTQYF
TRBV7-9	14	-	few	TRBJ2-5	CASSPRDNQETQYF
TRBV7-8	16	TRBD2	-	TRBJ2-3	CASSIGTSLSTDTQYF
TRBV4-1	14	TRBD1	-	TRBJ1-1	CASSHMTGEDEAFF
TRBV6-5	13	-	-	TRBJ2-3	CASTLVGGDTQYF
TRBV29-1	13	-	-	TRBJ1-5	CSVEGGRGQPQHF
TRBV28	14	TRBD1	-	TRBJ1-2	CASSLGTGNYGYTF
TRBV11-2	17	TRBD2	-	TRBJ2-7	CASSLVGVAGEGYEQYF
TRBV4-1	13	-	-	TRBJ1-1	CASSQGVNTEAFF
TRBV6-5	15	TRBD2	-	TRBJ2-1	CASSLRSGNLNEQFF
TRBV18	14	-	-	TRBJ2-1	CASSRRTAYNEQFF
TRBV5-4	14	-	-	TRBJ1-1	CASSKGGVNTEAFF
TRBV11-2	14	TRBD1	-	TRBJ1-1	CASSTRTGNTEAFF
TRBV5-4	14	-	-	TRBJ1-2	CASSLGGSDGGYTF
TRBV18	16	-	-	TRBJ2-5	CASSPRAGMGQETQYF
TRBV5-1	24	TRBD2	-	TRBJ2-1	CASSLPTALAGTSGRAAPYNEQFF
TRBV11-2	12	-	-	TRBJ2-3	CASSLAADTQYF
TRBV28	16	TRBD1	-	TRBJ2-2	CASSSLRDRVFGELFF
TRBV27	12	-	-	TRBJ2-1	CASSFNRNEQFF
TRBV11-2	13	TRBD2	-	TRBJ2-7	CASSLGLAHEQYF
TRBV10-2	16	-	-	TRBJ1-2	CASSESESGLSYGYTF
TRBV29-1	12	TRBD2	-	TRBJ2-3	CSGGLATDTQYF
TRBV9	14	-	-	TRBJ1-3	CASSQGHLENTIYF
TRBV9	12	-	-	TRBJ2-6	CASRTGANVLTF
TRBV6-5	15	-	-	TRBJ2-4	CASSYTDRAKNIQYF
TRBV7-2	14	-	-	TRBJ1-5	CASSLEWVGQPQHF
TRBV9	12	-	-	TRBJ2-2	CASSLNTGELFF
TRBV7-8	14	-	-	TRBJ1-6	CASSFGRADSPLHF
TRBV30	13	-	-	TRBJ1-2	CAWSLQSPSGYTF
TRBV19	15	TRBD1	-	TRBJ1-1	CASSLRTGRNTEAFF
TRBV7-9	17	-	-	TRBJ1-1	CASSLVPGSPSNTEAFF
TRBV11-2	17	TRBD1	-	TRBJ1-2	CASSLVAGDRANYGYTF
TRBV7-8	16	-	-	TRBJ2-1	CASSLGGARRYNEQFF
TRBV19	14	-	-	TRBJ1-2	CASSGSGNNYGYTF
TRBV7-9	17	TRBD1	-	TRBJ2-7	CASSPQTGLKLSYEQYF
TRBV10-3	14	TRBD2	-	TRBJ2-2	CAITGGSNTGELFF
TRBV28	17	-	-	TRBJ1-5	CASSPKPNRFGNQPQHF
TRBV5-4	16	-	-	TRBJ2-5	CASSPSRLAEQETQYF
TRBV15	14	-	-	TRBJ1-4	CATSRDNGGEKLFF
TRBV28	15	TRBD2	-	TRBJ2-7	CASNRVREVLDEQYF
TRBV7-3	16	TRBD1	-	TRBJ1-4	CASSLKDRDQLLELFF
TRBV14	15	-	-	TRBJ2-7	CASSQRRVLSYEQYF
TRBV27	15	-	once	TRBJ2-4	CASSPTTRSKNIQYF
TRBV4-1	16	-	-	TRBJ1-3	CASSQEKGSSGNTIYF
TRBV7-6	15	-	-	TRBJ2-2	CASSFTDGDTGELFF
TRBV4-1	15	TRBD2	-	TRBJ2-5	CASSRIVRGEETQYF
TRBV10-1	15	TRBD1	-	TRBJ1-1	CASNAGQGQEGEAFF
TRBV9	13	-	-	TRBJ2-7	CASSAHQTGEQYF
TRBV28	16	TRBD2	-	TRBJ2-7	CASHSLPGTTSYEQYF
TRBV6-5	14	TRBD1	once	TRBJ1-2	CASSRSTGFYGYTF
TRBV7-9	15	-	-	TRBJ1-1	CASSLVGVVSPEAFF
TRBV5-5	14	-	once	TRBJ1-1	CASSQWPQGSEAFF
TRBV13	19	TRBD2	-	TRBJ2-7	CASSSPGTSGNTLSYEQYF
TRBV7-2	15	TRBD2	-	TRBJ2-1	CASSAGLAGVHEQFF
TRBV27	17	TRBD1	-	TRBJ2-7	CASSQRGTGPSSYEQYF
TRBV10-2	14	-	-	TRBJ2-1	CASSDVSPYNEQFF
TRBV11-2	13	-	-	TRBJ2-3	CASRGGYTDTQYF